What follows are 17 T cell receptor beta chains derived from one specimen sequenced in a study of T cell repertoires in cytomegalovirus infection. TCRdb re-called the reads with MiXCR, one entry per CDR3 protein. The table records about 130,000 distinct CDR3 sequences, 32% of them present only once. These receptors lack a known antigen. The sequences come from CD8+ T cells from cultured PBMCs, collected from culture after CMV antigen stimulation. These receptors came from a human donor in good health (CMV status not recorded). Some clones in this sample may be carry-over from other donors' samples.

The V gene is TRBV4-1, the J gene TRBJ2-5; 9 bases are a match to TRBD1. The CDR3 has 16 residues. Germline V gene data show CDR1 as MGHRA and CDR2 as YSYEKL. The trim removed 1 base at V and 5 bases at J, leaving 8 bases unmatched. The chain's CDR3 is CASSQVGTGMWETQYF. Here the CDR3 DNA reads TGCGCCAGCAGCCAAGTAGGGACAGGGATGTGGGAGACCCAGTACTTC.

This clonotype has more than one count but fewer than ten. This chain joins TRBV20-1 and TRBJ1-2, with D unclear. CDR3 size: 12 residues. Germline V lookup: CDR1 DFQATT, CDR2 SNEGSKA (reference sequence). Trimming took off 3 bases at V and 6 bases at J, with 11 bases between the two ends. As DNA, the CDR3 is TGCAGTGCTAGGCACACAACCCATGGCTACACCTTC. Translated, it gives CSARHTTHGYTF.

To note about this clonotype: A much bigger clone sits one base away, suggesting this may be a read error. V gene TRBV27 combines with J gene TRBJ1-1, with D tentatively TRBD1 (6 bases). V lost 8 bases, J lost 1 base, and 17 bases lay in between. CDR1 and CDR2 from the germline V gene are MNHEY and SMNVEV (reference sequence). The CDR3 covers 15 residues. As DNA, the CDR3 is TGTGCCAGCGGTGGTCAGACAGGAGAGAACACTGAAGCTTTCTTT. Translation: CASGGQTGENTEAFF.

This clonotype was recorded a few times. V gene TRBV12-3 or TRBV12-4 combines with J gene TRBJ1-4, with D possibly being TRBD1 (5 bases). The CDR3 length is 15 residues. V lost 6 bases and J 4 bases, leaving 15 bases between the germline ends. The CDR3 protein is CASRNWAGVNEKLFF. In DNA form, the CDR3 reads TGTGCCAGCAGAAACTGGGCGGGGGTTAATGAAAAACTGTTTTTT.

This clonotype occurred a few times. In DNA, the CDR3 is TGTGCCAGCAGTGAAGAAGGGTGGTCGGCCTACGAGCAGTACTTC. Translation gives CASSEEGWSAYEQYF. J is TRBJ2-7 and V is TRBV6-1; D remains unclear. V was trimmed by 1 base and J by 2 bases, leaving 12 bases between them. Per germline, CDR1 MNHNS and CDR2 SASEGT. The CDR3 is made up of 15 amino acids.

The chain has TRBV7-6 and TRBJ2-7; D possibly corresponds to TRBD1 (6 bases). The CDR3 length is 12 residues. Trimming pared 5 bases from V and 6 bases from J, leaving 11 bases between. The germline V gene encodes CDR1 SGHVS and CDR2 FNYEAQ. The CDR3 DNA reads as TGTGCCAGCAGCATGACAGGCCGCGAGCAGTACTTC. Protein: CASSMTGREQYF.

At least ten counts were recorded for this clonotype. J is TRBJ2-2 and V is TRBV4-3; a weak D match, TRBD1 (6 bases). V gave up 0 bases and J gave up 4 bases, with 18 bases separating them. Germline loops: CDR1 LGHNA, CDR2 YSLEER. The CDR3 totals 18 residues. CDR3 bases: TGCGCCAGCAGCCAAGATCGACGGCAGGGGCTTTCCACCGGGGAGCTGTTTTTT. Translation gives CASSQDRRQGLSTGELFF.

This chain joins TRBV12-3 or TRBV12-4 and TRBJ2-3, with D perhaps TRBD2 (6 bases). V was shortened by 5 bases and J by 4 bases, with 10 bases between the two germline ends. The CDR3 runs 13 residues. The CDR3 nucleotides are TGTGCCAGCAGTGCGACTAGACCAGATACGCAGTATTTT. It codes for CASSATRPDTQYF.

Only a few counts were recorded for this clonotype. The CDR3 here is CASSTGFGSSGNTIYF. CDR3 DNA: TGTGCCAGCAGTACAGGTTTTGGAAGCTCTGGAAACACCATATATTTT. The chain employs TRBV28 and TRBJ1-3, with D maybe TRBD1 (5 bases). Trimming stripped 5 bases from V and 0 bases from J, with 14 bases between. The length of the CDR3 is 16 residues. The V gene's germline CDR1 is MDHEN and CDR2 SYDVKM.

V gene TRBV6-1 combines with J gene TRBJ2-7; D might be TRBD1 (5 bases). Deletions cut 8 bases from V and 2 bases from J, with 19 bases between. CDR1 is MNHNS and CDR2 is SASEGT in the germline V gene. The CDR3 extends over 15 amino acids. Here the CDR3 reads CASGRQGWLTYEQYF. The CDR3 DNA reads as TGTGCCAGCGGACGGCAGGGTTGGTTGACCTACGAGCAGTACTTC.

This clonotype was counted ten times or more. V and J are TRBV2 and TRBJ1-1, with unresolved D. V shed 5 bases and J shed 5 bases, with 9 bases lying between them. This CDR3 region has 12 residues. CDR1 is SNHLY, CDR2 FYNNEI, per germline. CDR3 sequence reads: CASSPGITEAFF. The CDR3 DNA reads TGTGCCAGCAGTCCCGGTATAACTGAAGCTTTCTTT.

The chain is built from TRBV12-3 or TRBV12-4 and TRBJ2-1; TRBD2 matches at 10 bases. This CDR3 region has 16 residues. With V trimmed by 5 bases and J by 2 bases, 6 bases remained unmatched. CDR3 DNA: TGTGCCAGCAGTGCCTTAGCGGGGGGCGCCTACAATGAGCAGTTCTTC. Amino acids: CASSALAGGAYNEQFF.

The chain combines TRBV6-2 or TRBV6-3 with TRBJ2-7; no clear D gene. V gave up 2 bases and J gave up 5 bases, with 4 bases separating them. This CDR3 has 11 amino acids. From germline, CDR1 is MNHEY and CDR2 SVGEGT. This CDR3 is CASSYPDEQYF. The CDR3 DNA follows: TGTGCCAGCAGTTACCCGGACGAGCAGTACTTC.

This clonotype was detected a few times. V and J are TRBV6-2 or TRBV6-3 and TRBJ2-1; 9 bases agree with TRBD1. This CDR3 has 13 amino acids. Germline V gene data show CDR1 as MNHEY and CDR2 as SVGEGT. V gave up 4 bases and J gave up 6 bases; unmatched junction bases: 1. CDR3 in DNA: TGTGCCAGCAGTTGGACAGGGGTCAATGAGCAGTTCTTC. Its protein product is CASSWTGVNEQFF.

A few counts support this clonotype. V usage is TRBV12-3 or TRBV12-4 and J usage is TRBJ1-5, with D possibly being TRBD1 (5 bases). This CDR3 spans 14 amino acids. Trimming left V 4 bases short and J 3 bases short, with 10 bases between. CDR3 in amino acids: CASSSRGVNQPQHF. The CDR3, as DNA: TGTGCCAGCAGTTCCCGGGGCGTCAATCAGCCCCAGCATTTT.

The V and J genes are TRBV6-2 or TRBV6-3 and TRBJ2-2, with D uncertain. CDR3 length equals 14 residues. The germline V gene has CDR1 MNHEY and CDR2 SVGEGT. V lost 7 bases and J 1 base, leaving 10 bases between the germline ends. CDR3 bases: TGTGCCAGCATTACGGGCTTGAACACCGGGGAGCTGTTTTTT. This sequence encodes CASITGLNTGELFF.

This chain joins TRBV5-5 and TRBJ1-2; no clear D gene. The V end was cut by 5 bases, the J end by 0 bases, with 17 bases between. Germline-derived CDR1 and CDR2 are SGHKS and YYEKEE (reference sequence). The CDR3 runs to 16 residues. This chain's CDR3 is CASSRDGSIANYGYTF. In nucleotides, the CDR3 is TGTGCCAGCAGTCGCGACGGCTCAATCGCTAACTATGGCTACACCTTC.